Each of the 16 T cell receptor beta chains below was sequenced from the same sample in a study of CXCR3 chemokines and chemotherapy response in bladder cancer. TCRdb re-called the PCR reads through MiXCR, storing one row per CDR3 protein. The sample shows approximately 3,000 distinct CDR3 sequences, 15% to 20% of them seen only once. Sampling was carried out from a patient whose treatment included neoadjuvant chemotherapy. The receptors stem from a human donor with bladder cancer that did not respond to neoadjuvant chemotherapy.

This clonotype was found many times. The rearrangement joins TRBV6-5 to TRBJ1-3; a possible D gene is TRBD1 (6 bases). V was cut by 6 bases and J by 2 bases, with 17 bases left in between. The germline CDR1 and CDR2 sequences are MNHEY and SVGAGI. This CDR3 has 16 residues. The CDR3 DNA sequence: TGTGCCAGCAGATCCCGGACAGTTGAACCTGGAAACACCATATATTTT. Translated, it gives CASRSRTVEPGNTIYF.

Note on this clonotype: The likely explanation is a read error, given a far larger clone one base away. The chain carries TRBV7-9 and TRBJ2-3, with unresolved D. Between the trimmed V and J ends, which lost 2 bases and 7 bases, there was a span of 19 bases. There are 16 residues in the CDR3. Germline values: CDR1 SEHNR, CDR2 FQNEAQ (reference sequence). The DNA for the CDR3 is TGTGCCAGCAGCTTAAATCTGTCCCCGGCCCCAAATACGCAGTATTTT. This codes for CASSLNLSPAPNTQYF.

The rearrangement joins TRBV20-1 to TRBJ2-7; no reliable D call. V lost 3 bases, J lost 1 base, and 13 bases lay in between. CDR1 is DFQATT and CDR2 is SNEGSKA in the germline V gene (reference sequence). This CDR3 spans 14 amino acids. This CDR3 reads CSARTSGLSYEQYF. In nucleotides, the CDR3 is TGCAGTGCTAGGACCTCGGGCTTGTCCTACGAGCAGTACTTC.

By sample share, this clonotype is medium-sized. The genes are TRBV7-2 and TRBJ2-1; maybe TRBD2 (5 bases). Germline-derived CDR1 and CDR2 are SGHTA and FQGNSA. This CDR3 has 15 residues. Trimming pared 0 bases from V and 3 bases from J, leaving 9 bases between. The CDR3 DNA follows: TGTGCCAGCAGCTTAGCATCAGGAGGCTACAATGAGCAGTTCTTC. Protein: CASSLASGGYNEQFF.

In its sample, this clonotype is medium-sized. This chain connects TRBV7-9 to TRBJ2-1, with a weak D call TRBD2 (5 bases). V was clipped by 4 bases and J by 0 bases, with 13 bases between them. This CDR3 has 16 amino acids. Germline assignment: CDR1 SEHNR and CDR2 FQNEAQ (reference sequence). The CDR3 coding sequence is TGTGCCAGCAGCTATGGAGCGGATAGCTCCTACAATGAGCAGTTCTTC. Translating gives CASSYGADSSYNEQFF.

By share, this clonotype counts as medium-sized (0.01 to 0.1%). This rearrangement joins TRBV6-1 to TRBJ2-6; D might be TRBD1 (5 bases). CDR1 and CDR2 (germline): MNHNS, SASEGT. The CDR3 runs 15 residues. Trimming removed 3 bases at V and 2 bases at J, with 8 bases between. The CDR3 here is CASSDLGAGANVLTF. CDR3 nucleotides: TGTGCCAGCAGTGATTTAGGGGCTGGGGCCAACGTCCTGACTTTC.

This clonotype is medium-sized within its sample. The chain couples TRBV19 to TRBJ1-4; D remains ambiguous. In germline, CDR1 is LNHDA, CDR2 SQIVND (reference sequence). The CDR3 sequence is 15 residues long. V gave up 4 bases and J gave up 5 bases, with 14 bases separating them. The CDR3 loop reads CASSSPPELNEKLFF. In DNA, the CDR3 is TGTGCCAGTAGTAGTCCTCCTGAGCTAAATGAAAAACTGTTTTTT.

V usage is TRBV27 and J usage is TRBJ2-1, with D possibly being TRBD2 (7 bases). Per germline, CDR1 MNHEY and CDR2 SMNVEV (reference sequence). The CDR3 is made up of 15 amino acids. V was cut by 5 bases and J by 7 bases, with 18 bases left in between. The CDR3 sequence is CASSRLTGGPNEQFF. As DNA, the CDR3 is TGTGCCAGCAGTCGACTAACGGGGGGCCCTAATGAGCAGTTCTTC.

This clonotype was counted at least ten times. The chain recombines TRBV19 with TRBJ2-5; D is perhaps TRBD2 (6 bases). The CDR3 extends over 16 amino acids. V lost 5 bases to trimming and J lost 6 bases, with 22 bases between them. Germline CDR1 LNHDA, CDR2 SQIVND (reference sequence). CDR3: CASSVAGTPGVQTQYF. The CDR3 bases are TGTGCCAGTAGTGTCGCCGGGACCCCGGGGGTACAGACCCAGTACTTC.

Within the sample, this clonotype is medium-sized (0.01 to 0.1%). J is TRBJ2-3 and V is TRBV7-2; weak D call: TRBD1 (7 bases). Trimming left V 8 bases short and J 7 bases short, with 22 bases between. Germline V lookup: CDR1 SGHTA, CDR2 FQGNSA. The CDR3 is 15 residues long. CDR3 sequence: CASGPQGGFKYTQYF. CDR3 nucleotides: TGTGCCAGCGGACCCCAGGGGGGTTTTAAGTATACGCAGTATTTT.

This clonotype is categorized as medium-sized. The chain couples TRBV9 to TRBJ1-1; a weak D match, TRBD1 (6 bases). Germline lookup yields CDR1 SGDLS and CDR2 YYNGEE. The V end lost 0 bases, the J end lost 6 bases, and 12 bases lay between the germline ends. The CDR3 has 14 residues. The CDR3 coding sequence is TGTGCCAGCAGCGTAGGATCAGGGGTTGCTGAAGCTTTCTTT. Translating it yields CASSVGSGVAEAFF.

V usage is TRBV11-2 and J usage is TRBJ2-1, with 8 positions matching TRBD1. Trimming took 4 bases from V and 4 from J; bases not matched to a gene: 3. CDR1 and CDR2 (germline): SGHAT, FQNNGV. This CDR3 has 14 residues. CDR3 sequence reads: CASSSRTGYNEQFF. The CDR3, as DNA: TGTGCCAGCAGCTCCAGGACAGGGTACAATGAGCAGTTCTTC.

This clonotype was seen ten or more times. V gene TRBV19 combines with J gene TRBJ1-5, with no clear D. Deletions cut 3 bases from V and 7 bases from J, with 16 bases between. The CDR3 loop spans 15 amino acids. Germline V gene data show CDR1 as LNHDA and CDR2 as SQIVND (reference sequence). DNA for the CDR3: TGTGCCAGTAGTATGATAGAGCCGATTCGGCAGCCCCAGCATTTT. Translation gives CASSMIEPIRQPQHF.

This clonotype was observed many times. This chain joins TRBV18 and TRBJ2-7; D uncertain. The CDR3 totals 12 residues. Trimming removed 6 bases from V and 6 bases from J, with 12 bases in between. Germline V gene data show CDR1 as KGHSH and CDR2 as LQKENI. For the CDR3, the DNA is TGTGCCAGCTCCCCGGATTCTCTCGAGCAGTACTTC. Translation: CASSPDSLEQYF.

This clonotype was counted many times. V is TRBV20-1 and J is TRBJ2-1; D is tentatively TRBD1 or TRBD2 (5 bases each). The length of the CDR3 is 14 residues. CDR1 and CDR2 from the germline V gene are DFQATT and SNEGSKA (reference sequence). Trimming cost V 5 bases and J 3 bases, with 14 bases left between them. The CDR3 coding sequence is TGCAGTGCTCCCTGGGGACCGAACTACAATGAGCAGTTCTTC. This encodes CSAPWGPNYNEQFF.

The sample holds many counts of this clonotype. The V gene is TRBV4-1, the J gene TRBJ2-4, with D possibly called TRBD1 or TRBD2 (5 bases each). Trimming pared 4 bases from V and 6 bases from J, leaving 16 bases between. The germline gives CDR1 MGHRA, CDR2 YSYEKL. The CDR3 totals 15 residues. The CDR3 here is CASSPYMGTGNIQYF. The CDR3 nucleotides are TGCGCCAGCAGCCCCTATATGGGGACGGGAAACATTCAGTACTTC.